This T cell receptor (beta chain) was sequenced in a study of blood T cells in healthy people across ages. Study-level results: With unsorted PBMCs, a conclusive comparison of naive versus antigen-experienced cells was not possible.

This CDR3 has 13 amino acids. The V gene's germline CDR1 is MNHEY and CDR2 SVGAGI. A sample-barcoded 5' primer and a J-beta primer mix were used in a second PCR of about 7 to 12 cycles. TCRdb itself ran the 5' RACE reads through MiXCR, one entry per CDR3 protein. This sample has around 1.5 million distinct CDR3 sequences, with approximately 40% found just once. Concerning this clonotype: Its specificity is not known.

The chain is built from TRBV6-5 and TRBJ2-4; 7 positions match TRBD2. The J call may not be correct, given that the DNA end is closer to TRBJ2-7. The TCR comes from a young woman in good health. The sequenced sample was blood. The CDR3, as DNA: TGTGCCAGCAGTGACGAGGGAGGGAGCGAGCAGTACTTC. The encoded protein is CASSDEGGSEQYF.